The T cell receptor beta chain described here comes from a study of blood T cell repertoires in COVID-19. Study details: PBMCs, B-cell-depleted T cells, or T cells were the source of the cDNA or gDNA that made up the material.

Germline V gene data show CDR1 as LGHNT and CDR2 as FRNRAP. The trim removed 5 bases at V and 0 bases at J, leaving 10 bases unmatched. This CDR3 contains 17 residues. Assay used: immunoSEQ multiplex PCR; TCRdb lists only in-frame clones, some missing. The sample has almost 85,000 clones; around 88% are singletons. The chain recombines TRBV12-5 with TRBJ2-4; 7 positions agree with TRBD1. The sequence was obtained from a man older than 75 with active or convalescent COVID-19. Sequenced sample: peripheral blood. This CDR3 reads CASGPRQGSLAKNIQYF. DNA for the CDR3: TGTGCTAGTGGTCCCCGACAGGGAAGTCTAGCCAAAAACATTCAGTACTTC.